The next 6 T cell receptor beta chains were all read from a single sample in a study of blood T cells in healthy people across ages. Alongside a J-beta primer mix, a sample-barcoded 5' primer served in a second PCR lasting about 6 to 11 cycles. TCRdb re-called the 5' RACE reads through MiXCR, storing one row per CDR3 protein. The sample lists some 1,800,000 distinct CDR3 sequences; 35% to 50% were seen once. Sequencing input: blood. These receptors were taken from a human donor in good health.

Turning to this clonotype: The junction shows a germline mismatch at one end, possibly a read error. The chain is built from TRBV10-3 and TRBJ1-2, with 7 nucleotides matching TRBD1. The germline V gene has CDR1 ENHRY and CDR2 SYGVKD. The length of the CDR3 is 14 residues. This chain's CDR3 is CAISDRAANYSYTF. The CDR3 bases are TGTGCCATCAGCGACAGGGCGGCAAACTATAGCTACACCTTC.

A few counts support this clonotype. The chain couples TRBV20-1 to TRBJ1-2, with D hard to call. The CDR3 contains 12 residues. The V end was cut by 5 bases, the J end by 3 bases, with 10 bases between. The germline CDR1 and CDR2 sequences are DFQATT and SNEGSKA (reference sequence). The CDR3 loop is CSAQRGDYGYTF. For the CDR3, the DNA is TGCAGTGCTCAACGGGGAGACTATGGCTACACCTTC.

V is TRBV12-5 and J is TRBJ2-1; the D gene could be TRBD1 or TRBD2 (6 bases each). The CDR3 is made up of 23 amino acids. Trimming removed 2 bases at V and 7 bases at J, with 39 bases between. CDR1 is LGHNT and CDR2 is FRNRAP in the germline V gene. The CDR3 DNA follows: TGTGCTAGTGGTTTGACCTCGGGATGGGGGGACACCTTCTTGTGGGGCCTCTTGAATGAGCAGTTCTTC. This gives the protein CASGLTSGWGDTFLWGLLNEQFF. Using reference TRBV12-5 and TRBJ2-1 for the parts outside the CDR3, the full variable domain is DARVTQTPRHKVTEMGQEVTMRCQPILGHNTVFWYRQTMMQGLELLAYFRNRAPLDDSGMPKDRFSAEMPDATLATLKIQPSEPRDSAVYFCASGLTSGWGDTFLWGLLNEQFFGPGTRLTVL.

A few counts support this clonotype. The V call is TRBV20-1, the J call TRBJ1-5; D is uncertain. Looked up from germline, CDR1 is DFQATT and CDR2 is SNEGSKA (reference sequence). The V end was cut by 2 bases, the J end by 2 bases, with 10 bases between. This CDR3 is 14 amino acids long. Written as DNA, the CDR3 is TGCAGTGCTAGATCCGGTTCGGGCAATCAGCCCCAGCATTTT. Its translation is CSARSGSGNQPQHF.

The CDR3: CASSPSGVDTEAFF. CDR3 DNA sequence: TGTGCCAGCTCACCCTCCGGGGTGGACACTGAAGCTTTCTTT. V gene TRBV18 combines with J gene TRBJ1-1, with unresolved D. V was clipped by 3 bases and J by 3 bases, with 11 bases between them. This CDR3 contains 14 residues. The germline V gene has CDR1 KGHSH and CDR2 LQKENI.

The chain joins TRBV29-1 to TRBJ2-1, with TRBD1 matching 10 bases. The germline gives CDR1 SQVTM, CDR2 ANQGSEA. The CDR3 is 15 residues long. After removal of 7 bases from V and 5 bases from J, the junction contained 11 bases not matched to a gene. CDR3 sequence: CSARDRGQINNEQFF. As DNA, the CDR3 is TGCAGCGCTCGGGACAGGGGACAGATCAACAATGAGCAGTTCTTC.